These 2 T cell receptor beta chains were sequenced from one sample in a study of identical twins. Using its own MiXCR run on the 5' RACE reads, TCRdb lists one record per CDR3 protein. Here the sample spans around 670,000 distinct CDR3 sequences, less than 7% being singletons. The material sequenced was naive T cells sorted from blood. All receptors derive from a man aged 18-30 years in good health.

This sequence joins TRBV7-9 and TRBJ1-1; possible D gene TRBD1, 5 bases. Germline-derived CDR1 and CDR2 are SEHNR and FQNEAQ (reference sequence). CDR3 size: 15 residues. V was pared by 2 bases and J by 2 bases, with 12 bases between. The CDR3 loop reads CASSLYRQGNTEAFF. The CDR3 coding sequence is TGTGCCAGCAGCTTATATCGGCAGGGTAACACTGAAGCTTTCTTT.

This clonotype was counted at least ten times. The CDR3 here is CASISQGPGGELFF. CDR3 coding DNA: TGTGCCAGCATCTCACAGGGTCCGGGCGGGGAGCTGTTTTTT. This chain uses TRBV28 with TRBJ2-2; weak D call: TRBD1 (6 bases). CDR1 MDHEN and CDR2 SYDVKM come from the germline V gene. This CDR3 is 14 amino acids long. V was pared by 7 bases and J by 7 bases, with 16 bases between.